The 23 T cell receptor beta chains listed next were all sequenced from one sample in a study of T cell repertoires in cytomegalovirus infection. One entry per CDR3 protein, called by TCRdb with MiXCR from the reads. The sample consists of about 570,000 distinct CDR3 sequences, 40% of them appearing once. Antigens of these TCRs are unknown. The sample in question was cultured PBMCs, obtained from culture after CMV antigen stimulation. The receptor set was obtained from a human donor in good health (CMV status not recorded). Some clones in this sample may be carry-over from other donors' samples.

This sequence joins TRBV7-2 and TRBJ2-5; D is possibly TRBD1 (5 bases). Trimming shortened V by 1 base and J by 1 base, and 7 bases separated the two germline ends. This CDR3 is 14 amino acids long. Germline-derived CDR1 and CDR2 are SGHTA and FQGNSA. CDR3 sequence: CASSLDTGQETQYF. The CDR3, as DNA: TGTGCCAGCAGCTTAGATACAGGCCAAGAGACCCAGTACTTC.

The chain employs TRBV19 and TRBJ2-2; 7 bases are a match to TRBD1. The CDR3 length is 14 residues. Germline V gene lookup returns CDR1 LNHDA and CDR2 SQIVND (reference sequence). J lost 7 bases, V lost 4 bases, and 6 bases had no gene match. CDR3 DNA: TGTGCCAGTAGTACTGACAGGGTCGGCGGGGAGCTGTTTTTT. This sequence encodes CASSTDRVGGELFF.

This clonotype was detected only a few times. This chain joins TRBV7-9 and TRBJ1-3; D unclear. V was cut by 5 bases and J by 3 bases, with 14 bases left in between. Per germline, CDR1 SEHNR and CDR2 FQNEAQ (reference sequence). This CDR3 spans 15 amino acids. The CDR3 DNA sequence: TGTGCCAGCAGCAACCCGCCGGGAGTTGGAAACACCATATATTTT. Its translation: CASSNPPGVGNTIYF.

The V call is TRBV6-2 or TRBV6-3, the J call TRBJ1-5; D uncertain. This CDR3 is built from 12 residues. V was trimmed by 6 bases and J by 8 bases, leaving 11 bases between them. Germline assignment: CDR1 MNHEY and CDR2 SVGEGT. CDR3 region: CASSPRGEPQHF. CDR3 DNA: TGTGCCAGCAGCCCTCGGGGAGAGCCCCAGCATTTT.

The DNA of the CDR3 is TGTGCCAGTAGTACCACAGGGGAGCCATACACCGGGGAGCTGTTTTTT. It is translated as CASSTTGEPYTGELFF. The V gene is TRBV19, the J gene TRBJ2-2; TRBD1 agrees at 7 bases. The CDR3 length is 16 residues. Germline CDR1 reads LNHDA; CDR2 reads SQIVND (reference sequence). The junction had 8 bases not matched to a gene; V was cut back by 4 bases and J by 3 bases.

This clonotype was picked up a small number of times. The genes are TRBV7-8 and TRBJ2-7; the match to TRBD1 covers 10 bases. J lost 4 bases, V lost 3 bases, and 6 bases had no gene match. CDR1 and CDR2 (germline): SGHVS, FQNEAQ. The CDR3 is 15 amino acids. In DNA, the CDR3 is TGTGCCAGCAGCTTTTTTTTGGGACAGGGGTACGAGCAGTACTTC. Protein: CASSFFLGQGYEQYF.

CDR3 DNA sequence: TGTGCCATCAGTGATACTCGGCGGGAGTCGCGGGAGCAGTACTTC. This sequence encodes CAISDTRRESREQYF. This rearrangement joins TRBV10-3 to TRBJ2-7, with TRBD2 identical over 7 bases. Germline CDR1 ENHRY, CDR2 SYGVKD. The CDR3 is 15 amino acids. V was clipped by 3 bases and J by 7 bases; unmatched bases: 12.

There are many counts of this clonotype. This chain joins TRBV7-2 and TRBJ2-1; tentatively, D is TRBD2 (6 bases). Germline CDR1 is SGHTA and CDR2 is FQGNSA. The V end was cut by 0 bases, the J end by 9 bases, with 12 bases between. There are 14 residues in the CDR3. CDR3 DNA sequence: TGTGCCAGCAGCTTAGCATTGAACGGGGGTGAGCAGTTCTTC. Its protein product is CASSLALNGGEQFF.

The CDR3 DNA is TGTGCCAGCAGCGCGGGGGCCGGGGATAGAAACACCATATATTTT. Translation gives CASSAGAGDRNTIYF. The V gene is TRBV5-4, the J gene TRBJ1-3; perhaps TRBD1 as D (6 bases). CDR3 length equals 15 residues. The V and J ends lost 4 bases and 5 bases respectively, with 16 bases between them. The germline V gene encodes CDR1 SGHNT and CDR2 YYREEE (reference sequence).

This chain joins TRBV6-1 and TRBJ1-2; weak D call: TRBD1 (5 bases). V was pared by 5 bases and J by 10 bases, with 17 bases between. The CDR3 loop spans 13 amino acids. The germline gives CDR1 MNHNS, CDR2 SASEGT. CDR3 nucleotide sequence: TGTGCCAGCAGTTCTCAGGGCACGCAGGTCTACACCTTC. Its translation is CASSSQGTQVYTF.

This clonotype was seen only a few times. The rearrangement links TRBV27 to TRBJ1-4, with D tentatively TRBD1 (6 bases). Germline values: CDR1 MNHEY, CDR2 SMNVEV (reference sequence). The CDR3 is made up of 14 amino acids. V gave up 6 bases and J gave up 8 bases, with 16 bases separating them. The CDR3 is CASRGNRVGEKLFF. In DNA form, the CDR3 reads TGTGCCAGCAGAGGGAACAGGGTCGGAGAAAAACTGTTTTTT. Combining the CDR3 with reference TRBV27 and TRBJ1-4 gives the whole variable domain EAQVTQNPRYLITVTGKKLTVTCSQNMNHEYMSWYRQDPGLGLRQIYYSMNVEVTDKGDVPEGYKVSRKEKRNFPLILESPSPNQTSLYFCASRGNRVGEKLFFGSGTQLSVL.

The J gene is TRBJ1-1, the V gene TRBV20-1, with unresolved D. Germline lookup yields CDR1 DFQATT and CDR2 SNEGSKA (reference sequence). Trimming took off 3 bases at V and 1 base at J, with 9 bases between the two ends. The CDR3 is 13 amino acids. CDR3 residues: CSASRAANTEAFF. CDR3 DNA sequence: TGCAGTGCTAGTCGGGCGGCGAACACTGAAGCTTTCTTT.

The rearrangement links TRBV2 to TRBJ2-2; 12 nucleotides agree with TRBD1. V shed 1 base, J shed 5 bases, and the junction held 5 bases outside the gene matches. The CDR3 is made up of 17 amino acids. Germline CDR1 and CDR2: SNHLY and FYNNEI. The CDR3 here is CASSEEGQGALTGELFF. The CDR3 bases are TGTGCCAGCAGTGAAGAGGGACAGGGGGCGTTGACCGGGGAGCTGTTTTTT.

This chain links TRBV7-2 with TRBJ1-6, with 9 bases matching TRBD1. This CDR3 region has 15 residues. With V trimmed by 1 base and J by 10 bases, 5 bases remained unmatched. Germline V gives CDR1 SGHTA, CDR2 FQGNSA. The CDR3 loop is CASSLDRGQGSPLHF. DNA of the CDR3: TGTGCCAGCAGCTTAGACAGGGGGCAAGGCTCACCCCTCCACTTT.

A single count supports this clonotype. The chain joins TRBV12-3 or TRBV12-4 to TRBJ2-3; possible D gene TRBD2, 7 bases. V was pared by 5 bases and J by 4 bases, with 19 bases between. The CDR3 runs 16 residues. The CDR3 sequence is CASSPTRGGPADTQYF. CDR3 in DNA: TGTGCCAGCAGTCCAACGAGGGGGGGGCCAGCAGATACGCAGTATTTT.

The V and J genes are TRBV7-2 and TRBJ2-7, with D tentatively TRBD1 (6 bases). In germline, CDR1 is SGHTA, CDR2 FQGNSA. The ends were cut back, 5 bases at V and 2 bases at J, with 10 bases in the middle. CDR3 length: 13 residues. This CDR3 reads CASSAPGAYEQYF. CDR3 in DNA: TGTGCCAGCAGCGCGCCAGGGGCCTACGAGCAGTACTTC.

This clonotype came up a few times. The rearrangement links TRBV7-9 to TRBJ1-3; possible D gene TRBD1, 5 bases. With 4 bases removed from V and 2 bases from J, the gap between germline ends came to 12 bases. Per germline, CDR1 SEHNR and CDR2 FQNEAQ (reference sequence). The CDR3 consists of 15 residues. The chain's CDR3 is CASSSFGGTGNTIYF. The CDR3 nucleotides read TGTGCCAGCAGCTCCTTCGGGGGGACTGGAAACACCATATATTTT.

The table lists this clonotype with a few counts. This chain connects TRBV7-6 to TRBJ2-7; TRBD2 is a possible D gene (5 bases). V dropped 5 bases and J dropped 4 bases, with 15 bases sitting between them. This CDR3 contains 14 residues. Germline assignment: CDR1 SGHVS and CDR2 FNYEAQ. CDR3: CASSPLSTGYEQYF. DNA for the CDR3: TGTGCCAGCAGCCCCCTGTCTACGGGGTACGAGCAGTACTTC.

This clonotype was found a few times. The V call is TRBV6-6, the J call TRBJ2-1; either TRBD1 or TRBD2 may fit D (6 bases each). CDR1 is MNHNY, CDR2 SVGAGI, per germline (reference sequence). The CDR3 totals 15 residues. V was trimmed by 5 bases and J by 6 bases, leaving 17 bases between them. The CDR3 bases are TGTGCCAGCAGTCCCCCCGGGGGCTTCTTCAATGAGCAGTTCTTC. Its translation is CASSPPGGFFNEQFF.

This clonotype was picked up a small number of times. This chain joins TRBV7-8 and TRBJ2-1; D possibly corresponds to TRBD2 (6 bases). The V end lost 5 bases, the J end lost 7 bases, and 12 bases lay between the germline ends. CDR1 SGHVS and CDR2 FQNEAQ come from the germline V gene. This CDR3 comprises 13 residues. CDR3 loop: CASSGRGGNEQFF. In nucleotides, the CDR3 is TGTGCCAGCAGCGGAAGAGGAGGGAATGAGCAGTTCTTC.

The chain links TRBV10-2 to TRBJ2-3; 9 bases are shared with TRBD2. Germline CDR1 is WSHSY and CDR2 is SAAADI. Unmatched junction bases numbered 11, after V lost 5 bases and J lost 8 bases. The CDR3 contains 15 residues. The CDR3 DNA follows: TGCGCCAGCAGTCTAGCGGGAACTCCCCTGGGTACGCAGTATTTT. The encoded protein is CASSLAGTPLGTQYF.

The J gene is TRBJ2-3, the V gene TRBV11-1, with D perhaps matching TRBD1 (6 bases). This CDR3 is built from 13 residues. Trimming cost V 8 bases and J 10 bases, with 19 bases left between them. Germline V gene lookup returns CDR1 SGHAT and CDR2 FQDESV (reference sequence). The CDR3 protein is CASSERQVLAQYF. CDR3 DNA: TGTGCCAGCTCCGAGCGACAGGTCCTTGCGCAGTATTTT.

The chain couples TRBV6-1 to TRBJ2-1; no clear D. The V end lost 6 bases, the J end lost 4 bases, and 13 bases lay between the germline ends. This CDR3 comprises 14 residues. CDR1 MNHNS and CDR2 SASEGT come from the germline V gene. The CDR3 protein is CASSSHWVYNEQFF. CDR3 nucleotide sequence: TGTGCCAGCAGCTCCCACTGGGTGTACAATGAGCAGTTCTTC.